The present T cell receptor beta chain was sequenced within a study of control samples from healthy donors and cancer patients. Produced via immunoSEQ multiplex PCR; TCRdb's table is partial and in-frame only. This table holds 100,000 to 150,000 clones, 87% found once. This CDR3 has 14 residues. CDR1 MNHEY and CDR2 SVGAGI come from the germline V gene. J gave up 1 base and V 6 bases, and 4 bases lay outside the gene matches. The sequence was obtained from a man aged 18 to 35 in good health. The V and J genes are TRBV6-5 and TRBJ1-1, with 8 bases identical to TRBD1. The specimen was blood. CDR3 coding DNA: TGTGCCAGCAGGGACAGGGAGAGGAACACTGAAGCTTTCTTT. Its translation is CASRDRERNTEAFF.